This TCR beta chain was profiled in a study of identical twins. Findings of the study overall: For cord blood, abundant beta clonotypes had fewer insertions, unlike memory repertoires, which showed none.

TCRdb re-called the 5' RACE reads through MiXCR, storing one row per CDR3 protein. The data show about 520,000 distinct CDR3 sequences, roughly a fifth seen once. CDR1 is LGHDT, CDR2 YNNKEL, per germline (reference sequence). With 3 bases clipped from V and 4 bases from J, the junction kept 6 bases outside the gene matches. This CDR3 is built from 16 residues. On this clonotype: Its antigen is not known.

This sample also belongs to another study, concerning T cells expressing NK-cell markers. From that study: Among four donors, these clonotypes also ranked first in the CD3+CD56-NKG2C+ fraction.

The sequence was collected from a woman between 18 and 30 years old in good health. Sequencing input: CD4+ T cells sorted from blood. The chain employs TRBV3-1 and TRBJ2-1, with 10 nucleotides matching TRBD2. CDR3 protein: CASSQDLAGAYNEQFF. In nucleotides, the CDR3 is TGTGCCAGCAGCCAGGACCTAGCGGGGGCTTACAATGAGCAGTTCTTC.